These 32 T cell receptor beta chains were all obtained from the same sample, sequenced in a study of blood T cells in healthy people across ages. For the second PCR, which ran for about 6 to 12 cycles, a sample-barcoded 5' primer and a J-beta primer mix were used. MiXCR, applied by TCRdb to the 5' RACE reads, yields one record per CDR3 protein. The table lists about 1,800,000 distinct CDR3 sequences, 28% of them singletons. Specimen: blood. The receptors stem from a woman in her 30s in good health.

The rearrangement uses TRBV5-1 and TRBJ1-1; TRBD1 is a possible D gene (5 bases). The CDR3 consists of 13 residues. Germline V gives CDR1 SGHRS, CDR2 YFSETQ. Between the trimmed V and J ends, which lost 7 bases and 5 bases, there was a span of 15 bases. The CDR3 region has the DNA TGCGCCAGCCGGGGACCAGAAGGTACTGAAGCTTTCTTT. Residues: CASRGPEGTEAFF.

This chain connects TRBV7-2 to TRBJ2-7; possibly TRBD1 for D (5 bases). Trimming stripped 6 bases from V and 2 bases from J, with 17 bases between. Germline CDR1 reads SGHTA; CDR2 reads FQGNSA. The CDR3 consists of 15 residues. In DNA form, the CDR3 reads TGTGCCAGCAGGTCACACCCCAGGGATACCTACGAGCAGTACTTC. Translation gives CASRSHPRDTYEQYF.

This clonotype was found a few times. The V call is TRBV7-2, the J call TRBJ2-7; D might be TRBD1 (6 bases). V lost 5 bases to trimming and J lost 5 bases, with 19 bases between them. There are 15 residues in the CDR3. Germline loops: CDR1 SGHTA, CDR2 FQGNSA. The CDR3 DNA reads as TGTGCCAGCAGCCGGGTACAGGGTTATGGGAACGAGCAGTACTTC. Its translation is CASSRVQGYGNEQYF.

This clonotype was detected a few times. V usage is TRBV7-2 and J usage is TRBJ1-2, with D unclear. CDR1 and CDR2 from the germline V gene are SGHTA and FQGNSA. V was trimmed by 7 bases and J by 0 bases, leaving 12 bases between them. The CDR3 runs 14 residues. The CDR3 DNA follows: TGTGCCAGCAACTTTGAGCAGGCTAACTATGGCTACACCTTC. Residues: CASNFEQANYGYTF.

This clonotype was observed at least ten times. The rearrangement joins TRBV18 to TRBJ2-1; 10 bases match TRBD1. Germline trimming cut 6 bases from V and 6 bases from J; bases unmatched to any gene: 5. This CDR3 spans 14 amino acids. Germline lookup yields CDR1 KGHSH and CDR2 LQKENI. DNA for the CDR3: TGTGCCAGCTCGTGGGACAGGGGAGTCAATGAGCAGTTCTTC. The encoded protein is CASSWDRGVNEQFF.

This chain links TRBV20-1 with TRBJ2-1, with D possibly being TRBD2 (6 bases). The CDR3 has 12 amino acids. Germline V gene sequence: CDR1 DFQATT, CDR2 SNEGSKA (reference sequence). Trimming shortened V by 0 bases and J by 10 bases, and 10 bases separated the two germline ends. CDR3: CSARDSGREQFF. In DNA, the CDR3 is TGCAGTGCTAGAGATTCGGGGAGGGAGCAGTTCTTC.

This clonotype has a handful of counts. V gene TRBV5-6 combines with J gene TRBJ1-1; D is ambiguous. The CDR3 loop spans 15 amino acids. Germline V gene lookup returns CDR1 SGHDT and CDR2 YYEEEE. V dropped 2 bases and J dropped 0 bases, with 11 bases sitting between them. CDR3 in amino acids: CASSFDPSLNTEAFF. The CDR3 coding sequence is TGTGCCAGCAGCTTCGACCCGTCCTTGAACACTGAAGCTTTCTTT.

The chain has TRBV14 and TRBJ2-4; D gene uncertain. The J call may be in error: the DNA end matches TRBJ2-7 better. CDR3 length equals 12 residues. Germline CDR1 reads SGHDN; CDR2 reads FVKESK. The CDR3 loop is CASSQLTYEQYF. The CDR3 bases are TGTGCCAGCAGCCAACTAACTTACGAGCAGTACTTC.

The genes are TRBV3-1 and TRBJ2-5, with 9 bases matching TRBD2. V gave up 1 base and J gave up 2 bases; unmatched junction bases: 11. This CDR3 has 18 residues. Germline CDR1 LGHDT, CDR2 YNNKEL (reference sequence). The CDR3 is CASSQVVAGAPSQETQYF. The CDR3, as DNA: TGTGCCAGCAGCCAAGTAGTAGCGGGGGCACCCAGTCAAGAGACCCAGTACTTC.

Ten or more counts support this clonotype. The chain couples TRBV29-1 to TRBJ2-7, with unresolved D. V was shortened by 7 bases and J by 1 base, with 8 bases between the two germline ends. CDR1 and CDR2 from the germline V gene are SQVTM and ANQGSEA. CDR3 size: 11 residues. The chain's CDR3 is CSASVSYEQYF. CDR3 DNA: TGCAGCGCGTCAGTGTCCTACGAGCAGTACTTC.

This sequence joins TRBV3-1 and TRBJ2-7; 7 bases match TRBD1. Looked up from germline, CDR1 is LGHDT and CDR2 is YNNKEL (reference sequence). The junction had 10 bases not matched to a gene; V was cut back by 7 bases and J by 4 bases. There are 14 residues in the CDR3. The CDR3 reads CASTPSSGQYEQYF. The CDR3 DNA sequence: TGTGCCAGCACCCCCTCATCGGGACAGTACGAGCAGTACTTC.

This chain connects TRBV5-1 to TRBJ2-7; 8 bases agree with TRBD1. Germline V gene sequence: CDR1 SGHRS, CDR2 YFSETQ. There are 15 residues in the CDR3. V lost 0 bases to trimming and J lost 6 bases; unmatched junction nucleotides: 8. In nucleotides, the CDR3 is TGCGCCAGCAGCTTGGATACCAGGGGGCCTGGCGAGCAGTACTTC. Protein sequence: CASSLDTRGPGEQYF. The full variable domain, rest sourced from reference TRBV5-1 and TRBJ2-7, is KAGVTQTPRYLIKTRGQQVTLSCSPISGHRSVSWYQQTPGQGLQFLFEYFSETQRNKGNFPGRFSGRQFSNSRSEMNVSTLELGDSALYLCASSLDTRGPGEQYFGPGTRLTVT.

Worth noting for this clonotype: One end of the junction fails to match germline, which may point to a read error. The genes are TRBV29-1 and TRBJ1-1; D perhaps matches TRBD1 (6 bases). Germline V lookup: CDR1 SQVTM, CDR2 ANQGSEA. CDR3 length equals 8 residues. CDR3 loop: CSGEGGFF. DNA of the CDR3: TGCAGCGGTGAAGGGGGTTTCTTT.

This clonotype was counted a few times. CDR3 region: CSVPDYTDTQYF. CDR3 DNA: TGCAGCGTGCCAGACTACACAGATACGCAGTATTTT. The chain joins TRBV29-1 to TRBJ2-3, with D tentatively TRBD2 (5 bases). This CDR3 has 12 residues. The V end lost 6 bases, the J end lost 2 bases, and 9 bases lay between the germline ends. Germline assignment: CDR1 SQVTM and CDR2 ANQGSEA.

This clonotype was observed a handful of times. This sequence joins TRBV30 and TRBJ2-7, with D perhaps TRBD2 (7 bases). From germline, CDR1 is GTSNPN and CDR2 SVGIG (reference sequence). The CDR3 consists of 13 residues. Trimming removed 4 bases from V and 5 bases from J, with 15 bases in between. CDR3 DNA: TGTGCCTGGAAGGGGGGGGTGCCCCACGAGCAGTACTTC. This codes for CAWKGGVPHEQYF.

The chain combines TRBV10-3 with TRBJ2-3, with D hard to call. V lost 2 bases, J lost 5 bases, and 14 bases lay in between. Germline assignment: CDR1 ENHRY and CDR2 SYGVKD. The CDR3 spans 15 residues. The CDR3: CAISEGDAAKDTQYF. CDR3 bases: TGTGCCATCAGTGAGGGTGACGCGGCAAAAGATACGCAGTATTTT.

This clonotype has at least ten counts. The chain combines TRBV12-3 or TRBV12-4 with TRBJ2-7, with a tentative D call TRBD2 (6 bases). The CDR3 has 15 residues. V was cut by 5 bases and J by 2 bases, with 16 bases left in between. The CDR3 coding sequence is TGTGCCAGCAGTCCCCCGGCGGGACCAGCCTACGAGCAGTACTTC. Its protein product is CASSPPAGPAYEQYF.

The chain employs TRBV6-2 or TRBV6-3 and TRBJ1-4; possibly TRBD1 for D (5 bases). Germline CDR1 MNHEY, CDR2 SVGEGT. This CDR3 spans 14 amino acids. V lost 5 bases and J 8 bases, leaving 15 bases between the germline ends. The CDR3 coding sequence is TGTGCCAGCAGTCCGGACACCAGTGAGGAAAAACTGTTTTTT. It specifies CASSPDTSEEKLFF.

This clonotype has at least ten counts. The rearrangement uses TRBV4-1 and TRBJ2-7; tentative D call: TRBD1 (6 bases). This CDR3 contains 15 residues. Trimming stripped 6 bases from V and 4 bases from J, with 19 bases between. Germline CDR1 MGHRA, CDR2 YSYEKL. The CDR3 sequence: CASSRDTLRGYEQYF. In DNA, the CDR3 is TGCGCCAGCAGTCGGGACACTCTCCGCGGGTACGAGCAGTACTTC.

This clonotype was seen a few times. This chain joins TRBV5-1 and TRBJ1-4, with 10 positions matching TRBD1. The J segment lost 3 bases and the V segment lost 2 bases, leaving 1 base of the junction unmatched. The length of the CDR3 is 15 residues. From germline, CDR1 is SGHRS and CDR2 YFSETQ. DNA of the CDR3: TGCGCCAGCAGCTTCGGACAGGGGGCTAATGAAAAACTGTTTTTT. Residues: CASSFGQGANEKLFF.

This clonotype was seen a handful of times. The chain employs TRBV5-1 and TRBJ1-4; 9 nucleotides line up with TRBD1. CDR3 length: 15 amino acids. V shed 4 bases and J 4 bases; nucleotides not matched to a gene: 5. CDR1 is SGHRS and CDR2 is YFSETQ in the germline V gene. CDR3 DNA sequence: TGCGCCAGCAGCGGCGGACAGGGGTATAATGAAAAACTGTTTTTT. It translates to CASSGGQGYNEKLFF.

For this clonotype: At one end the junction does not follow the germline gene, possibly because of a read error. This chain joins TRBV5-6 and TRBJ1-2, with a weak D call TRBD1 (6 bases). The V gene's germline CDR1 is SGHDT and CDR2 YYEEEE. The CDR3 covers 15 residues. CDR3 nucleotide sequence: TGTACCAGCAGCAGCGCTGGACAGAATCTCTATGGCTACACCTTC. As protein: CTSSSAGQNLYGYTF.

Turning to this clonotype: A single base separates this from a much larger clone, so it may be a read error. This chain connects TRBV29-1 to TRBJ1-5, with D possibly TRBD1 on 6 matching bases. Trimming pared 8 bases from V and 9 bases from J, leaving 26 bases between. Per germline, CDR1 SQVTM and CDR2 ANQGSEA. This CDR3 is 15 amino acids long. CDR3: CSPLWIRGKYLPQHF. CDR3 bases: TGCAGCCCCTTGTGGATAAGGGGGAAGTATCTGCCCCAGCATTTT.

This clonotype was seen ten or more times. This sequence joins TRBV20-1 and TRBJ2-1, with 7 bases that match TRBD2. V shed 0 bases and J 9 bases; nucleotides not matched to a gene: 11. The CDR3 spans 15 residues. CDR1 is DFQATT, CDR2 SNEGSKA, per germline (reference sequence). CDR3 sequence reads: CSARDFSAGSVEQFF. CDR3 in DNA: TGCAGTGCTAGAGATTTCTCAGCGGGAAGCGTTGAGCAGTTCTTC.

This clonotype has more than one count but fewer than ten. The gene calls are TRBV20-1 and TRBJ2-5; 8 bases line up with TRBD1. Germline CDR1 and CDR2: DFQATT and SNEGSKA (reference sequence). The length of the CDR3 is 14 residues. V shed 5 bases, J shed 5 bases, and the junction held 10 bases outside the gene matches. The DNA for the CDR3 is TGCAGTGCTCCCGACAGGGGAGGAGAGGAGACCCAGTACTTC. Protein sequence: CSAPDRGGEETQYF.

The chain recombines TRBV14 with TRBJ2-3, with 9 bases fitting TRBD2. This CDR3 contains 15 residues. The trim removed 6 bases at V and 0 bases at J, leaving 4 bases unmatched. The germline V gene has CDR1 SGHDN and CDR2 FVKESK. CDR3 DNA sequence: TGTGCCAGCAGTGTCGGGACTAGCAGCACAGATACGCAGTATTTT. Residues: CASSVGTSSTDTQYF.

In its sample, this clonotype was seen a few times. At one end the junction does not follow the germline gene, possibly because of a read error. The chain uses TRBV7-2 and TRBJ1-2; no firm D call. Per germline, CDR1 SGHTA and CDR2 FQGNSA. The CDR3 has 14 residues. Here the CDR3 reads CASSLAEGNYGYTF. The CDR3 nucleotides read TGTGCCAGCAGTTTAGCGGAGGGTAACTATGGCTACACCTTC.

CDR3 in amino acids: CSATGGPDTQYF. For the CDR3, the DNA is TGCAGTGCCACCGGGGGCCCGGATACGCAGTATTTT. The V gene is TRBV20-1, the J gene TRBJ2-3; D is perhaps TRBD1 or TRBD2 (6 bases each). This CDR3 has 12 amino acids. Trimming removed 6 bases from V and 6 bases from J, with 13 bases in between. The germline V gene encodes CDR1 DFQATT and CDR2 SNEGSKA (reference sequence).

This clonotype occurred a few times. The chain employs TRBV7-2 and TRBJ2-7; D is tentatively TRBD1 or TRBD2 (5 bases each). Germline CDR1 and CDR2: SGHTA and FQGNSA. The CDR3 has 17 residues. The V end lost 5 bases, the J end lost 0 bases, and 20 bases lay between the germline ends. CDR3 bases: TGTGCCAGCAGCCAGCGAACCGGGACCCTAAGCTCCTACGAGCAGTACTTC. Protein: CASSQRTGTLSSYEQYF.

The V call is TRBV20-1, the J call TRBJ2-1; 11 bases map to TRBD2. Germline values: CDR1 DFQATT, CDR2 SNEGSKA (reference sequence). The CDR3 extends over 16 amino acids. The V gene end was trimmed by 2 bases and the J gene end by 1 base; junction bases not matched to a gene: 4. CDR3 in DNA: TGCAGTGCTAGACAACTAGCGGGAGAATCCTACAATGAGCAGTTCTTC. The encoded protein is CSARQLAGESYNEQFF.

J is TRBJ2-5 and V is TRBV6-1; the match to TRBD1 covers 8 bases. The germline CDR1 and CDR2 sequences are MNHNS and SASEGT. CDR3 length equals 15 residues. Losses at the gene ends were 5 bases for V and 13 bases for J; bases not matched to a gene: 18. The CDR3 DNA follows: TGTGCCAGCAGTAAAGTAGTCCGACAGGGGCCTTTGGGGTACTTC. Translation: CASSKVVRQGPLGYF.

The chain carries TRBV7-3 and TRBJ2-1; D possibly matches TRBD1 or TRBD2 (6 bases each). V lost 1 base, J lost 0 bases, and 10 bases lay in between. The CDR3 is 16 amino acids. Germline CDR1 SGHTA, CDR2 FQGTGA. CDR3 protein: CASSLKGGISYNEQFF. The CDR3 DNA reads as TGTGCCAGCAGCTTAAAGGGGGGCATCTCCTACAATGAGCAGTTCTTC.